This T cell receptor (beta chain) was captured in a study of blood T cells in healthy people across ages. The use of a sample-barcoded 5' primer and a J-beta primer mix characterized a second PCR of about 7 to 12 cycles. A single record per CDR3 protein comes from TCRdb applying MiXCR to the 5' RACE reads. The sample contains around 1.1 million distinct CDR3 sequences, less than 45% of which appear only once. Turning to this clonotype: The antigen is unknown. One junction end disagrees with the germline gene, perhaps due to a read error.

CDR1 is ENHRY, CDR2 SYGVKD, per germline. The CDR3 is made up of 14 amino acids. Study-level findings and limits: No conclusive comparison of naive versus antigen-experienced cells was possible with unsorted PBMCs. Higher naive T cell percentage went strongly together with higher TCR beta diversity.

This receptor was identified in a man between 18 and 35 years old in good health. Specimen: blood. This sequence joins TRBV10-3 and TRBJ1-1; D perhaps matches TRBD1 (5 bases). This chain's CDR3 is CAISAGRETTEAFF. CDR3 nucleotides: TGTGCCATCAGTGCGGGCAGGGAGACCACTGAGGCTTTCTTT.